The sequence of this T cell receptor beta chain was determined in a study of blood T cell repertoires in COVID-19. At the level of the study: Some COVID-19 samples were acute and others convalescent; all came from the United States, Italy and Spain. Nucleic acid was either cDNA or gDNA, and it came from T cells, B-cell-depleted T cells, or PBMCs.

As processed by the authors: Researchers report that nucleated cell counts were estimated from reference gene primer amplification. Generated by immunoSEQ multiplex PCR, the TCRdb table keeps only in-frame clones and is missing some. V, J and clone size were drawn from that table, and D and trimming were deduced from the DNA. The sample yields over 150,000 clones, roughly four fifths seen once. This CDR3 is built from 12 residues. V was cut by 0 bases and J by 5 bases, with 5 bases left in between. Germline-derived CDR1 and CDR2 are LGHDT and YNNKEL (reference sequence). Those enrolled in Seattle joined during active infection and were followed longitudinally afterward.

The chain combines TRBV3-1 (or the pseudogene TRBV3-2) with TRBJ2-7; D not resolved. The specimen was peripheral blood. The receptor was isolated from a woman at least 80 years old with COVID-19, enrolled during active disease. The CDR3 loop is CASSQDLNEQYF. The CDR3 region has the DNA TGTGCCAGCAGCCAAGATCTAAACGAGCAGTACTTC.